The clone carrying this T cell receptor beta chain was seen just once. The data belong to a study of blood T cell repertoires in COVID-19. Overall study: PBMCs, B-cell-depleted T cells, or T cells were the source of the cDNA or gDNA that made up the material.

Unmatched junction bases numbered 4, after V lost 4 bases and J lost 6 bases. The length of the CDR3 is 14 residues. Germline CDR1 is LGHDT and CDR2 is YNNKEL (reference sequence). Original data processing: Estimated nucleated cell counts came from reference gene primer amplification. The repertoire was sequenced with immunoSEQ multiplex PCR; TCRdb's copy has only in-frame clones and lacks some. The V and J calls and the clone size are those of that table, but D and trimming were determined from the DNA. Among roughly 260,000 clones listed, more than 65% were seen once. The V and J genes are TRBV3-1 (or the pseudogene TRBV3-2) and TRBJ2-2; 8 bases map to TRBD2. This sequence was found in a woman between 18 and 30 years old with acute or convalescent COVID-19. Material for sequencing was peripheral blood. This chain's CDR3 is CASSPSGYAGELFF. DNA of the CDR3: TGTGCCAGCAGCCCTAGCGGGTATGCCGGGGAGCTGTTTTTT.